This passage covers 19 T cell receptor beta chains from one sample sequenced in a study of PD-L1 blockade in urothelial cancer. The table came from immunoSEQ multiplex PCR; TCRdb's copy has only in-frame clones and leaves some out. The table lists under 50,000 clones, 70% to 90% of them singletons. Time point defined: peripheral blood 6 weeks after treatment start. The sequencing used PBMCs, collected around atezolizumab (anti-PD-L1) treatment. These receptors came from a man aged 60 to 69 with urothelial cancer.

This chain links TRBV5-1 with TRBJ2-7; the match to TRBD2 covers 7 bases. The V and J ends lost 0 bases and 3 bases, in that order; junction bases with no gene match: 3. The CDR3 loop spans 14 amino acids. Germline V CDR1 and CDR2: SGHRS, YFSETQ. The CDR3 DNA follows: TGCGCCAGCAGCTTGGGGGGGGGTGGCTACGAGCAGTACTTC. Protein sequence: CASSLGGGGYEQYF.

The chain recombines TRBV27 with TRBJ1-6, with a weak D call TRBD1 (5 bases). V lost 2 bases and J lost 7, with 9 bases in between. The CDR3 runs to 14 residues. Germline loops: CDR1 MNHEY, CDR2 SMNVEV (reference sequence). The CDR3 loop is CASSLSGGNSPLHF. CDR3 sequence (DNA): TGTGCCAGCAGTTTAAGTGGGGGGAATTCACCCCTCCACTTT.

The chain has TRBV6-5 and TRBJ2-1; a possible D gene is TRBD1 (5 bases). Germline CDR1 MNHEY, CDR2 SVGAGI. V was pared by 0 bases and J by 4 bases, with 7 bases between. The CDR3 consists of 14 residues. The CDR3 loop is CASSYSQDYNEQFF. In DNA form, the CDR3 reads TGTGCCAGCAGTTACTCACAGGATTACAATGAGCAGTTCTTC.

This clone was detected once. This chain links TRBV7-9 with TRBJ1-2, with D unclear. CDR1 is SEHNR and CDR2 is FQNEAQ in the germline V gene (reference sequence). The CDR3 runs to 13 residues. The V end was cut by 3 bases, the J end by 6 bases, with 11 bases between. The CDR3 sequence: CASSLEGSNGYTF. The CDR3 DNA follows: TGTGCCAGCAGCTTGGAAGGGAGCAATGGCTACACCTTC.

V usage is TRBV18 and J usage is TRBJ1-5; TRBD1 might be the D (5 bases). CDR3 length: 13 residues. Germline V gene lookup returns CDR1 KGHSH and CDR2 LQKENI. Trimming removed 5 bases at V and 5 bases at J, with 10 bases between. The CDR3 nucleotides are TGTGCCAGCTCAGCGGGGCCCGATCAGCCCCAGCATTTT. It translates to CASSAGPDQPQHF. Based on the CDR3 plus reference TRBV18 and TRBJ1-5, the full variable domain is NAGVMQNPRHLVRRRGQEARLRCSPMKGHSHVYWYRQLPEEGLKFMVYLQKENIIDESGMPKERFSAEFPKEGPSILRIQQVVRGDSAAYFCASSAGPDQPQHFGDGTRLSIL.

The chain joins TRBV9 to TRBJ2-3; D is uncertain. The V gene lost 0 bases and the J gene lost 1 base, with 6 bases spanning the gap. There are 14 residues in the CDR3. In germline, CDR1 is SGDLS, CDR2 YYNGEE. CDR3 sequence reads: CASSVATRTDTQYF. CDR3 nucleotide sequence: TGTGCCAGCAGCGTAGCTACCCGCACAGATACGCAGTATTTT.

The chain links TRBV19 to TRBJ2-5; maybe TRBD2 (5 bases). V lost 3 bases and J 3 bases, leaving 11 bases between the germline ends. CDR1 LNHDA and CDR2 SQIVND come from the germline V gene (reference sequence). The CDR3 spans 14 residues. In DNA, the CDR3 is TGTGCCAGTAGTATTCGGGTTAGCGAAGAGACCCAGTACTTC. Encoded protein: CASSIRVSEETQYF. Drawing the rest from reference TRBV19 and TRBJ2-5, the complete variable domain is DGGITQSPKYLFRKEGQNVTLSCEQNLNHDAMYWYRQDPGQGLRLIYYSQIVNDFQKGDIAEGYSVSREKKESFPLTVTSAQKNPTAFYLCASSIRVSEETQYFGPGTRLLVL.

The CDR3 loop reads CAWGLAGAYNEQFF. In DNA form, the CDR3 reads TGTGCCTGGGGTCTAGCGGGGGCTTACAATGAGCAGTTCTTC. V is TRBV30 and J is TRBJ2-1; 10 bases are shared with TRBD2. J gave up 4 bases and V 5 bases, and 5 bases lay outside the gene matches. Germline V CDR1 and CDR2: GTSNPN, SVGIG (reference sequence). The CDR3 contains 14 residues. Combining the CDR3 with reference TRBV30 and TRBJ2-1 gives the whole variable domain SQTIHQWPATLVQPVGSPLSLECTVEGTSNPNLYWYRQAAGRGLQLLFYSVGIGQISSEVPQNLSASRPQDRQFILSSKKLLLSDSGFYLCAWGLAGAYNEQFFGPGTRLTVL.

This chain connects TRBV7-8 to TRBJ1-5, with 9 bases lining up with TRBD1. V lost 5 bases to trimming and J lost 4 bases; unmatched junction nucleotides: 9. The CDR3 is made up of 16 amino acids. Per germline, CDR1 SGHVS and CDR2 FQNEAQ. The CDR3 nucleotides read TGTGCCAGCAGCCTAGGACAGGGGTCCCTGAATCAGCCCCAGCATTTT. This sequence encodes CASSLGQGSLNQPQHF.

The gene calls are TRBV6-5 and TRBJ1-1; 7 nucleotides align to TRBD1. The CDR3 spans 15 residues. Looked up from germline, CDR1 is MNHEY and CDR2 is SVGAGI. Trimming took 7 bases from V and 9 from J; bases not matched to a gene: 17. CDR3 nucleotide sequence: TGTGCCAGCACCAACACCGGGACAGACCATCAACAAGCTTTCTTT. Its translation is CASTNTGTDHQQAFF.

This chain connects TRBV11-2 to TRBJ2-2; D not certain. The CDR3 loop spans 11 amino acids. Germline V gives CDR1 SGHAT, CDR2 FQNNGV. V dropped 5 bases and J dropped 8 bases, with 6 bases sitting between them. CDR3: CASSPVGELFF. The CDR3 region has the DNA TGTGCCAGCAGCCCCGTGGGGGAGCTGTTTTTT.

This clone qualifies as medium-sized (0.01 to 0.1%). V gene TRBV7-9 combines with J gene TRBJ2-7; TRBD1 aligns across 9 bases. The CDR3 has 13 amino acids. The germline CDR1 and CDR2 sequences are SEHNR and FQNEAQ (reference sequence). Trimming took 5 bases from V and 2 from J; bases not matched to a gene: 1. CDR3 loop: CASSRTGAYEQYF. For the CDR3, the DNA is TGTGCCAGCAGCCGGACAGGGGCCTACGAGCAGTACTTC.

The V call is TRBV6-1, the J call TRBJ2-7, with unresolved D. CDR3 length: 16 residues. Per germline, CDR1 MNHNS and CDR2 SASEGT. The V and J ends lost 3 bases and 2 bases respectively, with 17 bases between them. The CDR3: CASSERSIVIPYEQYF. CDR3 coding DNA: TGTGCCAGCAGTGAGCGGTCGATAGTTATCCCCTACGAGCAGTACTTC.

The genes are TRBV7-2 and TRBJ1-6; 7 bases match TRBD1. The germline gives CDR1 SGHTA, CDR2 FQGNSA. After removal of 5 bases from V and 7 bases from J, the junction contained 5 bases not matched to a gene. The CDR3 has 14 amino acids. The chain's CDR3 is CASSTGTANSPLHF. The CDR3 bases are TGTGCCAGCAGCACTGGGACAGCCAATTCACCCCTCCACTTT. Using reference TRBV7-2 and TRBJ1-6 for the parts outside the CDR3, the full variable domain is GAGVSQSPSNKVTEKGKDVELRCDPISGHTALYWYRQSLGQGLEFLIYFQGNSAPDKSGLPSDRFSAERTGGSVSTLTIQRTQQEDSAVYLCASSTGTANSPLHFGNGTRLTVT.

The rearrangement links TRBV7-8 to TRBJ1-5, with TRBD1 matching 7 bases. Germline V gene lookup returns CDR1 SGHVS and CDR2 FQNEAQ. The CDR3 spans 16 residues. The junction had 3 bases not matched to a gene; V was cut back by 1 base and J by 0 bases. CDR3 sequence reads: CASSLGGQISNQPQHF. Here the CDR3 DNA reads TGTGCCAGCAGCTTAGGGGGACAGATTAGCAATCAGCCCCAGCATTTT.

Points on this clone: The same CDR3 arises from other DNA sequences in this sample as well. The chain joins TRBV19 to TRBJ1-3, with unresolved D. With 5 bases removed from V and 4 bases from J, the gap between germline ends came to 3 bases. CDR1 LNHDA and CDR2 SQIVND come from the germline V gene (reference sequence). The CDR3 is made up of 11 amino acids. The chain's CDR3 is CASSLGNTIYF. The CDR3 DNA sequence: TGTGCCAGTAGTCTCGGAAACACCATATATTTT.

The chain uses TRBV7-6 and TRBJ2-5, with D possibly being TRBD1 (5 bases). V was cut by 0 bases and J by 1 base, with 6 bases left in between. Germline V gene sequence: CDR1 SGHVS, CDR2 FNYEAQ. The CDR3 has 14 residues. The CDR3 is CASSLARAQETQYF. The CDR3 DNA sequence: TGTGCCAGCAGCTTAGCCAGGGCCCAAGAGACCCAGTACTTC.

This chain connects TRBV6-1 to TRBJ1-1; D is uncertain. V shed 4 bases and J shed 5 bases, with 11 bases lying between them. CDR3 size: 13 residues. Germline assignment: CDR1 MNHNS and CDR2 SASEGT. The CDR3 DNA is TGTGCCAGCAGTGGGGCCCGTCATACTGAAGCTTTCTTT. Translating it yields CASSGARHTEAFF.

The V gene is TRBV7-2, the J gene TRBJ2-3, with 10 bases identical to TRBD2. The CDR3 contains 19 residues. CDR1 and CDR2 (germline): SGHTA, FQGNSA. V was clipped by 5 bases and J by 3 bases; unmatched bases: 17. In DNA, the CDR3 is TGTGCCAGCAGCCCCCGACTTGTGGGAGCGGGGGGGAGGACAGATACGCAGTATTTT. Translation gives CASSPRLVGAGGRTDTQYF. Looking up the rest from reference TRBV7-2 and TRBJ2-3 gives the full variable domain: GAGVSQSPSNKVTEKGKDVELRCDPISGHTALYWYRQSLGQGLEFLIYFQGNSAPDKSGLPSDRFSAERTGGSVSTLTIQRTQQEDSAVYLCASSPRLVGAGGRTDTQYFGPGTRLTVL.